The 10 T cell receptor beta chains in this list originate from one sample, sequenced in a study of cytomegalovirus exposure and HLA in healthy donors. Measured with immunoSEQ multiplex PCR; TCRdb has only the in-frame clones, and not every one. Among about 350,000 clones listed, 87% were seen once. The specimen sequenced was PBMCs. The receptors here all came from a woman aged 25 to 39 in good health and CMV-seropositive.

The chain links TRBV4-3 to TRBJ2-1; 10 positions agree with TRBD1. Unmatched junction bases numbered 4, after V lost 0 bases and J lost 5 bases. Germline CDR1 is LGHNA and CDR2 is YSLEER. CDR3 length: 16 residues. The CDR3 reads CASSQEAGTGDNEQFF. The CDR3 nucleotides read TGCGCCAGCAGCCAAGAGGCCGGGACAGGGGACAATGAGCAGTTCTTC.

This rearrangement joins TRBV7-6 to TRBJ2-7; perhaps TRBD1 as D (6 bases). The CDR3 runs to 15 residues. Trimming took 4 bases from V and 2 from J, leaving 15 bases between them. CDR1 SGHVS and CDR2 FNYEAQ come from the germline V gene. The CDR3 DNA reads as TGTGCCAGCAGCTCCCACCCGGACAGAACCTACGAGCAGTACTTC. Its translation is CASSSHPDRTYEQYF. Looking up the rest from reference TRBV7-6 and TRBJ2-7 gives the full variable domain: GAGVSQSPRYKVTKRGQDVALRCDPISGHVSLYWYRQALGQGPEFLTYFNYEAQQDKSGLPNDRFSAERPEGSISTLTIQRTEQRDSAMYRCASSSHPDRTYEQYFGPGTRLTVT.

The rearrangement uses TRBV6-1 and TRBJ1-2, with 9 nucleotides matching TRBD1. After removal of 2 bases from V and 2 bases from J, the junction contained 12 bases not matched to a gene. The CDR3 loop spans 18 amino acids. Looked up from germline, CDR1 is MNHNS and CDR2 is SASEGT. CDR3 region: CASSERRGQGASNYGYTF. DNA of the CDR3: TGTGCCAGCAGTGAAAGGAGGGGACAGGGCGCCTCCAACTATGGCTACACCTTC.

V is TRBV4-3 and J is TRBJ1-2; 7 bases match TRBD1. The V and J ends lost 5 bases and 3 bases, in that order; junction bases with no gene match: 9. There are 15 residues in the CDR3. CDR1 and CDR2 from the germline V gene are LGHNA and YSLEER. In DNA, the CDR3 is TGCGCCAGCAGCTGGACTCGGACAGGCGACTATGGCTACACCTTC. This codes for CASSWTRTGDYGYTF.

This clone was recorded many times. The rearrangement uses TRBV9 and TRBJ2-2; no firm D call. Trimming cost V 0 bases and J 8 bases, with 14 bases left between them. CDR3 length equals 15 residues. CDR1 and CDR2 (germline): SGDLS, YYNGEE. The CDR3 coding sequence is TGTGCCAGCAGCGTAGCAGTGAACCAACAGGGGGAGCTGTTTTTT. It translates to CASSVAVNQQGELFF.

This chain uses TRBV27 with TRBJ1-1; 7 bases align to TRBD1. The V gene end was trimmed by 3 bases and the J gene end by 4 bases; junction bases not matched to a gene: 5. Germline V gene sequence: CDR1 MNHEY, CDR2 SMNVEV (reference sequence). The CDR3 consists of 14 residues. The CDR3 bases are TGTGCCAGCAGTTTTCAGGGGGAGGGCACTGAAGCTTTCTTT. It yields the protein CASSFQGEGTEAFF.

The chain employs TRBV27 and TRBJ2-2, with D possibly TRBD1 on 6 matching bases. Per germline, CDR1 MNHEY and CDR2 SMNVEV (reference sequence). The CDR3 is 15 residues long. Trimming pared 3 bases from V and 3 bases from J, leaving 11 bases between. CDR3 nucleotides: TGTGCCAGCAGTTTTGCCAGGGGACACACCGGGGAGCTGTTTTTT. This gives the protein CASSFARGHTGELFF.

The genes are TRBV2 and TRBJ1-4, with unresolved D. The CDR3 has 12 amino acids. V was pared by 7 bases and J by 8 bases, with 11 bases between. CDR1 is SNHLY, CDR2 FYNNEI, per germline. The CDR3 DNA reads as TGTGCCAGCAAAGAAGATCACGAAAAACTGTTTTTT. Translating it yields CASKEDHEKLFF. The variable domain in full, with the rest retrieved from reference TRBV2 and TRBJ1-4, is EPEVTQTPSHQVTQMGQEVILRCVPISNHLYFYWYRQILGQKVEFLVSFYNNEISEKSEIFDDQFSVERPDGSNFTLKIRSTKLEDSAMYFCASKEDHEKLFFGSGTQLSVL.

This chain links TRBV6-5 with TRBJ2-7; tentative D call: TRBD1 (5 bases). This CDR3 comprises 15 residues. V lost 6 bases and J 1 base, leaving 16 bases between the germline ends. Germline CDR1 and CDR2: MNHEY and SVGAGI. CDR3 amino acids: CASRRKGLWSYEQYF. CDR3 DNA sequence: TGTGCCAGCAGACGTAAGGGGTTATGGTCCTACGAGCAGTACTTC.

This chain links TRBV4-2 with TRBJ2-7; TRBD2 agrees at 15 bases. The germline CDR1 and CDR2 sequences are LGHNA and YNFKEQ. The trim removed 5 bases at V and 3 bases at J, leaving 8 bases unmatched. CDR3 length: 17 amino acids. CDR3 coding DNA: TGTGCCAGCAGCGAGGGACTAGCGGGGGGATTTAGCTACGAGCAGTACTTC. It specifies CASSEGLAGGFSYEQYF.